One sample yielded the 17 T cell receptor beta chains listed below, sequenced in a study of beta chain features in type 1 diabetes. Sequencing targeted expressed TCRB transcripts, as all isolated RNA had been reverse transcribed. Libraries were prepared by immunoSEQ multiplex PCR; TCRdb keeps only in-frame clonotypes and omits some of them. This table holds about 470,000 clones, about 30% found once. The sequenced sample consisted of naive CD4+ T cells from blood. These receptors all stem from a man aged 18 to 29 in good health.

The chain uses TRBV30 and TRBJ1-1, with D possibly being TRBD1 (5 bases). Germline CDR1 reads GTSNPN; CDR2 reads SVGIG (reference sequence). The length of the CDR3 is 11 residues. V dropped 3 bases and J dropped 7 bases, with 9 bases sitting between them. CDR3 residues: CAWRGQGEAFF. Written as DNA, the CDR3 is TGTGCCTGGAGAGGGCAGGGTGAAGCTTTCTTT. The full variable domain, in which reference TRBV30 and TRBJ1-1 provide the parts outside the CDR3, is SQTIHQWPATLVQPVGSPLSLECTVEGTSNPNLYWYRQAAGRGLQLLFYSVGIGQISSEVPQNLSASRPQDRQFILSSKKLLLSDSGFYLCAWRGQGEAFFGQGTRLTVV.

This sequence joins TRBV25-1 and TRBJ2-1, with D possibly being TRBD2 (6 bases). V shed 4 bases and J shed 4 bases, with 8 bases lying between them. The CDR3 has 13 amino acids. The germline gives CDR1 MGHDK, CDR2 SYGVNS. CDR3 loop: CASSGDFYNEQFF. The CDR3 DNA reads TGTGCCAGCAGTGGGGACTTTTACAATGAGCAGTTCTTC.

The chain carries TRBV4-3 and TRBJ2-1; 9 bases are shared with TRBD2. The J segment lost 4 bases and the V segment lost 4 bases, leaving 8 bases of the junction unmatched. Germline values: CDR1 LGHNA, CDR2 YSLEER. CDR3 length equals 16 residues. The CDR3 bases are TGCGCCAGCAGCCCGGGTCCTAGCGGGATTTACAATGAGCAGTTCTTC. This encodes CASSPGPSGIYNEQFF.

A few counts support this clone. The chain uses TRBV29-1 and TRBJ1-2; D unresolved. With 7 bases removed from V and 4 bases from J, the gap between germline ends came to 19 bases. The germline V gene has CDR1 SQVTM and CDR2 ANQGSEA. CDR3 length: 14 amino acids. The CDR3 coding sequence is TGCAGCGCGAGCTCAGTAGGCATTCCCTATGGCTACACCTTC. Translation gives CSASSVGIPYGYTF.

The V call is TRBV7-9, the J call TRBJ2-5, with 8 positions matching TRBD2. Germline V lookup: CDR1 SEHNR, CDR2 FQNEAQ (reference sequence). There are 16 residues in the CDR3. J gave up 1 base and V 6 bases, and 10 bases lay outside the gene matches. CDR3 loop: CASSPWEAGAQETQYF. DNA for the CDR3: TGTGCCAGCAGTCCTTGGGAAGCGGGAGCCCAAGAGACCCAGTACTTC.

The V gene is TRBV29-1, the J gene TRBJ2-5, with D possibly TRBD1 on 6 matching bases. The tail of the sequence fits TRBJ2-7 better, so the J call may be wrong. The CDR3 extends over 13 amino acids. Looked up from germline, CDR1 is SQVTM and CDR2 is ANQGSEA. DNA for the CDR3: TGCAGCGTTCCCAGCAGGGGCTCCTACGAGCAGTACTTC. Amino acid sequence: CSVPSRGSYEQYF.

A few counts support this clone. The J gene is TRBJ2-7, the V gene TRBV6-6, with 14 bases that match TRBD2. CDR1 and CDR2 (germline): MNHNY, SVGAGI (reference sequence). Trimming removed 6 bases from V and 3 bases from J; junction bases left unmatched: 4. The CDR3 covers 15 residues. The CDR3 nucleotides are TGTGCCAGCAGGGGGACTAGCGGGAGCGACTACGAGCAGTACTTC. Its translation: CASRGTSGSDYEQYF.

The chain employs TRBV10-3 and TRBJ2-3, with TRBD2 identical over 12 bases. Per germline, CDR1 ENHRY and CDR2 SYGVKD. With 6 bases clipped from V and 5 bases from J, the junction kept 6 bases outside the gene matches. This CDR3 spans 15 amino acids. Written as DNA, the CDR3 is TGTGCCATCAGACGGACTAGCGGGACTATAGATACGCAGTATTTT. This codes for CAIRRTSGTIDTQYF.

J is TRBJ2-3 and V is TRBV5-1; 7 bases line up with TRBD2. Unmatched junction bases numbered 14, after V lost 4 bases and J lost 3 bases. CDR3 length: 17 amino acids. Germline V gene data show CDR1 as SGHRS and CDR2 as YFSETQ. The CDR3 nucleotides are TGCGCCAGCAGCCCGGGCTCGGGCGGGAGAATAACAGATACGCAGTATTTT. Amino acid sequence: CASSPGSGGRITDTQYF. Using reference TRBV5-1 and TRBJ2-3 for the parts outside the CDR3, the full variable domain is KAGVTQTPRYLIKTRGQQVTLSCSPISGHRSVSWYQQTPGQGLQFLFEYFSETQRNKGNFPGRFSGRQFSNSRSEMNVSTLELGDSALYLCASSPGSGGRITDTQYFGPGTRLTVL.

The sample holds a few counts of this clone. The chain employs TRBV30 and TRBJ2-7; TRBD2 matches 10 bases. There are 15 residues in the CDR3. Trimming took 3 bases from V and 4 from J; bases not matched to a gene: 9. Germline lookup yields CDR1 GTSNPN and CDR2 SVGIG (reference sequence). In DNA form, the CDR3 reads TGTGCCTGGAGCCGAGGGACTAGCGTAGGGTACGAGCAGTACTTC. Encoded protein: CAWSRGTSVGYEQYF.

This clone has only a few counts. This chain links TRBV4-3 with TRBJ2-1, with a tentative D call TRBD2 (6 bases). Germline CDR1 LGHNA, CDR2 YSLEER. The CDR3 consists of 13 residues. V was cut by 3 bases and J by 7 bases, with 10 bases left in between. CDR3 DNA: TGCGCCAGCAGCCAGGCGGGAAAAAATGAGCAGTTCTTC. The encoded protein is CASSQAGKNEQFF.

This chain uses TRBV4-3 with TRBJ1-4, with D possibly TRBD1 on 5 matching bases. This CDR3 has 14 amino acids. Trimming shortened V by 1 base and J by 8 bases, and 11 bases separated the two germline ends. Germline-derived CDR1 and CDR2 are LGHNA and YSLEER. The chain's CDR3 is CASSQGGENEKLFF. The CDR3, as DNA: TGCGCCAGCAGCCAAGGGGGGGAAAACGAAAAACTGTTTTTT.

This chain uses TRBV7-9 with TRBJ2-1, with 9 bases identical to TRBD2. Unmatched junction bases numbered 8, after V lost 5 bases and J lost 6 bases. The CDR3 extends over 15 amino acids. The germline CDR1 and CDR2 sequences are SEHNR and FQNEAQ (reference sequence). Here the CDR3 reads CASSQGLAVGNEQFF. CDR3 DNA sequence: TGTGCCAGCAGCCAGGGACTAGCTGTAGGCAATGAGCAGTTCTTC.

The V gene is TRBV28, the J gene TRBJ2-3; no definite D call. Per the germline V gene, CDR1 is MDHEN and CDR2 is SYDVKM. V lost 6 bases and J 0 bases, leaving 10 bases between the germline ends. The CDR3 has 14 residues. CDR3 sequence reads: CASRRRLSTDTQYF. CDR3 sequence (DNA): TGTGCCAGCAGGAGACGGCTAAGCACAGATACGCAGTATTTT.

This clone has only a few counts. CDR3: CSVRTSGGYEQYF. CDR3 nucleotide sequence: TGCAGCGTCCGGACTAGCGGAGGATACGAGCAGTACTTC. The J gene is TRBJ2-5, the V gene TRBV29-1; TRBD2 matches at 10 bases. The J call may not be correct, given that the DNA end is closer to TRBJ2-7. There are 13 residues in the CDR3. CDR1 SQVTM and CDR2 ANQGSEA come from the germline V gene.

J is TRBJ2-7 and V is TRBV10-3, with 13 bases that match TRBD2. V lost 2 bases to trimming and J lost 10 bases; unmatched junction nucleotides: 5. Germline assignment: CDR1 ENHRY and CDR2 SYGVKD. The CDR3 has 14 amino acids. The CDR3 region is CAISEATSGRGQYF. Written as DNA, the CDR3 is TGTGCCATCAGTGAGGCTACTAGCGGGAGGGGACAGTACTTC.

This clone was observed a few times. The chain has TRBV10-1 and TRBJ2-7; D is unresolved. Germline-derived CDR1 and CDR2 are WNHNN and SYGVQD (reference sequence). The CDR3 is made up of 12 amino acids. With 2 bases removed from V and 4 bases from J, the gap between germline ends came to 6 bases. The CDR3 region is CASSEDTYEQYF. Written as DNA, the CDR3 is TGCGCCAGCAGTGAGGACACGTACGAGCAGTACTTC.